This TCR beta chain is drawn from a study of blood T cell repertoires in COVID-19. The CDR3 sequence is 14 residues long. Trimming removed 2 bases at V and 4 bases at J, with 11 bases between. The germline gives CDR1 MGHRA, CDR2 YSYEKL. Produced via immunoSEQ multiplex PCR; TCRdb's table is partial and in-frame only. The sample contains hundreds of thousands of clones, 80% to 90% of which appear only once. The receptor comes from a middle-aged man who had been exposed to COVID-19. The chain joins TRBV4-1 to TRBJ1-2; D is unclear. Sequencing input: PBMCs or T cells enriched from blood (not recorded which). DNA for the CDR3: TGCGCCAGCAGCCAATCGGGCGCGGGCTATGGCTACACCTTC. Translation: CASSQSGAGYGYTF.